This record concerns one T cell receptor (beta chain) sequence. Measured with immunoSEQ multiplex PCR; TCRdb has only the in-frame clones, and not every one. The sample lists some 110,000 clones; roughly 90% were seen once. This record comes from a study of T cell changes during pregnancy in multiple sclerosis. CDR3 length equals 14 residues. The V and J ends lost 1 base and 4 bases respectively, with 10 bases between them. Germline V gene sequence: CDR1 SGHAT, CDR2 FQNNGV. The chain employs TRBV11-2 and TRBJ1-1; a weak D match, TRBD1 (5 bases). The receptor was isolated from a female donor with multiple sclerosis, enrolled in a pregnancy study. The specimen was peripheral blood, collected in the third trimester of pregnancy. The CDR3 DNA reads as TGTGCCAGCAGCTTAGGAGGGAGGGGCACTGAAGCTTTCTTT. Translation gives CASSLGGRGTEAFF.